One and the same sample provided the 12 T cell receptor beta chains below, sequenced in a study of regulatory T cells in long-lasting Graves disease. Stated time point: newly diagnosed GD, antithyroid drugs for less than 3 months. Researchers made the TCR library from RNA that was extracted from PBMCs. Arm-PCR of CDR3 regions and iRepertoire HTBI primers were the basis on which TCR beta libraries were built. TCRdb reprocessed the multiplex PCR reads via MiXCR and lists one record per CDR3 protein. The sample yields roughly 440,000 distinct CDR3 sequences, about a sixth seen once. The same sample was also studied in work on T cells in Graves' hyperthyroidism and ophthalmopathy.

The sequences come from peripheral blood mononuclear cells (PBMCs), collected at new diagnosis, from a patient treated with antithyroid drugs. The receptors originated from a woman between 18 and 30 years old with Graves disease.

The V gene is TRBV28, the J gene TRBJ2-1; tentatively, D is TRBD2 (6 bases). V lost 5 bases to trimming and J lost 6 bases, with 14 bases between them. The germline gives CDR1 MDHEN, CDR2 SYDVKM. The CDR3 is 14 residues long. This CDR3 reads CASSGGTWGNEQFF. In DNA form, the CDR3 reads TGTGCCAGCAGTGGAGGGACTTGGGGCAATGAGCAGTTCTTC.

This clonotype was counted many times. The chain has TRBV7-2 and TRBJ2-2; 7 positions agree with TRBD2. The germline V gene encodes CDR1 SGHTA and CDR2 FQGNSA. With 6 bases clipped from V and 4 bases from J, the junction kept 8 bases outside the gene matches. The CDR3 sequence is 15 residues long. CDR3 loop: CASRYRLAGTGELFF. The CDR3 DNA reads TGTGCCAGCAGGTATAGACTAGCCGGCACCGGGGAGCTGTTTTTT.

Comments on this clonotype: A read error likely explains this, since a far larger clone differs by one base. The rearrangement links TRBV28 to TRBJ2-5, with D unresolved. CDR1 and CDR2 from the germline V gene are MDHEN and SYDVKM. V lost 7 bases and J lost 11, with 17 bases in between. The CDR3 is 12 residues long. The CDR3 DNA reads TGTGCCAGCACCTCCCTCCGCAATGAGCAGTACTTC. Residues: CASTSLRNEQYF.

As concerns this clonotype: This may be a read error: a much more frequent sequence differs by one nucleotide. The V and J genes are TRBV6-1 and TRBJ2-7, with 10 bases identical to TRBD1. Germline V gene data show CDR1 as MNHNS and CDR2 as SASEGT. The J segment lost 7 bases and the V segment lost 5 bases, leaving 8 bases of the junction unmatched. The length of the CDR3 is 14 residues. The chain's CDR3 is CASSRTGGKNEQYF. The DNA of the CDR3 is TGTGCCAGCAGTCGGACAGGGGGTAAAAATGAGCAGTACTTC.

This clonotype occurred a few times. J is TRBJ2-1 and V is TRBV28; 9 positions match TRBD1. CDR3 length: 14 residues. Germline CDR1 and CDR2: MDHEN and SYDVKM. J gave up 6 bases and V 6 bases, and 6 bases lay outside the gene matches. The CDR3 here is CASREGQGGNEQFF. CDR3 DNA sequence: TGTGCCAGCAGGGAGGGACAGGGCGGCAATGAGCAGTTCTTC.

Concerning this clonotype itself: It may be a read error: a sequence one base away is much more abundant. This chain uses TRBV29-1 with TRBJ1-1; 7 bases are shared with TRBD1. V was pared by 6 bases and J by 3 bases, with 16 bases of the junction left unmatched. Germline V gene sequence: CDR1 SQVTM, CDR2 ANQGSEA. This CDR3 is built from 16 residues. The CDR3: CSVRPRTGRMDTEAFF. The DNA of the CDR3 is TGCAGCGTCCGGCCAAGGACAGGTAGAATGGACACTGAAGCTTTCTTT.

This clonotype occurred a few times. The gene calls are TRBV2 and TRBJ1-1, with TRBD1 matching over 7 bases. The V gene's germline CDR1 is SNHLY and CDR2 FYNNEI. The length of the CDR3 is 18 residues. Germline trimming cut 6 bases from V and 6 bases from J; bases unmatched to any gene: 22. In DNA form, the CDR3 reads TGTGCCAGCAGCCATGAATCCGGGACAGAGGTATTCAGTTCTGAAGCTTTCTTT. This encodes CASSHESGTEVFSSEAFF.

The chain recombines TRBV6-1 with TRBJ2-2, with 14 bases lining up with TRBD2. Germline V gives CDR1 MNHNS, CDR2 SASEGT. The CDR3 has 18 residues. V trimming: 7 bases; J trimming: 6 bases; junction bases outside the gene matches: 13. The CDR3 DNA is TGTGCCAGCATGGGGCCAACCCGACTAGCGGGAGGGCCCGGGGAGCTGTTTTTT. Translation gives CASMGPTRLAGGPGELFF.

The chain is built from TRBV7-2 and TRBJ2-6; D remains unclear. Germline V gene sequence: CDR1 SGHTA, CDR2 FQGNSA. V was shortened by 1 base and J by 3 bases, with 4 bases between the two germline ends. The CDR3 is 14 residues long. Here the CDR3 reads CASSLGLGANVLTF. CDR3 bases: TGTGCCAGCAGCTTAGGGCTTGGGGCCAACGTCCTGACTTTC. Supplemented by reference TRBV7-2 and TRBJ2-6, the full variable domain reads GAGVSQSPSNKVTEKGKDVELRCDPISGHTALYWYRQSLGQGLEFLIYFQGNSAPDKSGLPSDRFSAERTGGSVSTLTIQRTQQEDSAVYLCASSLGLGANVLTFGAGSRLTVL.

A note on this clonotype: Being one base from a much bigger clone, this may be a read error. V and J are TRBV6-1 and TRBJ1-2; D may be TRBD1 (5 bases). The CDR3 consists of 15 residues. Germline V gene sequence: CDR1 MNHNS, CDR2 SASEGT. The CDR3 is CASRAGPEPLVGHTF. CDR3 coding DNA: TGTGCCAGCAGGGCGGGACCGGAACCCTTGGTTGGCCACACCTTC.

This chain uses TRBV20-1 with TRBJ1-1; possibly TRBD1 for D (5 bases). The CDR3 is 11 amino acids. The V gene lost 3 bases and the J gene lost 6 bases, with 8 bases spanning the gap. The germline V gene encodes CDR1 DFQATT and CDR2 SNEGSKA (reference sequence). The CDR3 is CSASGGAEAFF. The CDR3 nucleotides read TGCAGTGCTAGTGGGGGGGCTGAAGCTTTCTTT.

The J gene is TRBJ1-5, the V gene TRBV4-1; no reliable D call. The V gene lost 0 bases and the J gene lost 6 bases, with 18 bases spanning the gap. The germline gives CDR1 MGHRA, CDR2 YSYEKL. The CDR3 runs to 17 residues. This CDR3 is CASSQEASGYFGQPQHF. The DNA of the CDR3 is TGCGCCAGCAGCCAAGAAGCGTCGGGGTATTTCGGTCAGCCCCAGCATTTT.